This passage covers 10 T cell receptor beta chains from one sample sequenced in a study of immune evolution from preneoplasia to lung adenocarcinoma. Repertoires were generated with immunoSEQ multiplex PCR, while TCRdb's copy carries only in-frame clones and drops some. The table records a few thousand clones, roughly 80% of them present only once. Sequencing was performed on FFPE minimally invasive lung adenocarcinoma tissue. These receptors originate from a person aged 70 to 79 with lung adenocarcinoma.

The genes are TRBV7-6 and TRBJ2-1; 10 bases agree with TRBD2. This CDR3 is built from 17 residues. Germline CDR1 and CDR2: SGHVS and FNYEAQ. The V gene end was trimmed by 3 bases and the J gene end by 2 bases; junction bases not matched to a gene: 7. In DNA, the CDR3 is TGTGCCAGCAGCTTTCGAGCGGGGGGGTCCACCTACAATGAGCAGTTCTTC. Residues: CASSFRAGGSTYNEQFF. Supplemented by reference TRBV7-6 and TRBJ2-1, the full variable domain reads GAGVSQSPRYKVTKRGQDVALRCDPISGHVSLYWYRQALGQGPEFLTYFNYEAQQDKSGLPNDRFSAERPEGSISTLTIQRTEQRDSAMYRCASSFRAGGSTYNEQFFGPGTRLTVL.

V and J are TRBV6-6 and TRBJ2-1; a possible D gene is TRBD2 (6 bases). Trimming took 5 bases from V and 3 from J, leaving 14 bases between them. This CDR3 is 15 amino acids long. The germline V gene encodes CDR1 MNHNY and CDR2 SVGAGI (reference sequence). The CDR3 DNA reads as TGTGCCAGCAGTCCCGGGACTCCTAACTACAATGAGCAGTTCTTC. Protein: CASSPGTPNYNEQFF.

The chain uses TRBV4-1 and TRBJ1-2; possibly TRBD1 for D (5 bases). The CDR3 runs to 17 residues. The germline V and J ends were trimmed by 0 bases and 4 bases, with 18 bases remaining between them. Per the germline V gene, CDR1 is MGHRA and CDR2 is YSYEKL. The CDR3 bases are TGCGCCAGCAGCCAAGACTCCCGGGGCCAGAGGCCCTATGGCTACACCTTC. Its translation: CASSQDSRGQRPYGYTF.

The rearrangement uses TRBV4-2 and TRBJ2-7, with TRBD2 identical over 10 bases. This CDR3 has 17 residues. The germline CDR1 and CDR2 sequences are LGHNA and YNFKEQ. The ends lost 3 bases at V and 2 bases at J; junction bases unmatched: 10. Here the CDR3 reads CASSQGARLAGPYEQYF. The CDR3 DNA follows: TGTGCCAGCAGCCAGGGGGCCAGACTAGCGGGTCCCTACGAGCAGTACTTC.

This clone occurred once. V is TRBV5-4 and J is TRBJ2-3, with 12 bases aligning to TRBD2. Per the germline V gene, CDR1 is SGHNT and CDR2 is YYREEE (reference sequence). The CDR3 is 16 residues long. J gave up 5 bases and V 0 bases, and 4 bases lay outside the gene matches. The CDR3 DNA follows: TGTGCCAGCAGCTTGGAGACTAGCGGGAGTAGAGATACGCAGTATTTT. Its translation is CASSLETSGSRDTQYF.

The chain couples TRBV9 to TRBJ2-1; 7 nucleotides match TRBD2. V was pared by 0 bases and J by 6 bases, with 6 bases of the junction left unmatched. CDR1 and CDR2 (germline): SGDLS, YYNGEE. The CDR3 length is 15 residues. CDR3 in amino acids: CASSVGGRDLNEQFF. CDR3 in DNA: TGTGCCAGCAGCGTAGGTGGGAGGGACCTCAATGAGCAGTTCTTC. Together with reference TRBV9 and TRBJ2-1, the CDR3 gives the full variable domain: DSGVTQTPKHLITATGQRVTLRCSPRSGDLSVYWYQQSLDQGLQFLIQYYNGEERAKGNILERFSAQQFPDLHSELNLSSLELGDSALYFCASSVGGRDLNEQFFGPGTRLTVL.

This clone was observed once. The chain couples TRBV19 to TRBJ1-4; D possibly corresponds to TRBD1 (6 bases). This CDR3 comprises 16 residues. CDR1 is LNHDA and CDR2 is SQIVND in the germline V gene (reference sequence). V was pared by 5 bases and J by 0 bases, with 13 bases between. The CDR3, as DNA: TGTGCCAGTAGTTCCCGCCAGGGGCCAACTAATGAAAAACTGTTTTTT. This gives the protein CASSSRQGPTNEKLFF. Full variable domain (rest looked up from reference TRBV19 and TRBJ1-4): DGGITQSPKYLFRKEGQNVTLSCEQNLNHDAMYWYRQDPGQGLRLIYYSQIVNDFQKGDIAEGYSVSREKKESFPLTVTSAQKNPTAFYLCASSSRQGPTNEKLFFGSGTQLSVL.

The chain couples TRBV5-4 to TRBJ2-2; 7 bases are shared with TRBD2. CDR1 SGHNT and CDR2 YYREEE come from the germline V gene (reference sequence). Trimming at V came to 3 bases and at J to 3 bases, leaving 5 bases not matched to a gene. This CDR3 is built from 15 residues. The CDR3 bases are TGTGCCAGCAGCTGGTCCCGGGGGGACACCGGGGAGCTGTTTTTT. It yields the protein CASSWSRGDTGELFF. Full variable domain (remainder filled in from reference TRBV5-4 and TRBJ2-2): ETGVTQSPTHLIKTRGQQVTLRCSSQSGHNTVSWYQQALGQGPQFIFQYYREEENGRGNFPPRFSGLQFPNYSSELNVNALELDDSALYLCASSWSRGDTGELFFGEGSRLTVL.

This clone was seen only a few times. The V call is TRBV9, the J call TRBJ1-1; the D is unclear. Germline CDR1 reads SGDLS; CDR2 reads YYNGEE. The CDR3 is 13 residues long. The germline V and J ends were trimmed by 1 base and 1 base, with 5 bases remaining between them. For the CDR3, the DNA is TGTGCCAGCAGCGTAAAGACGAACACTGAAGCTTTCTTT. This encodes CASSVKTNTEAFF.

A single count supports this clone. The chain uses TRBV7-9 and TRBJ1-5, with D possibly matching TRBD1 (6 bases). This CDR3 is built from 17 residues. CDR1 and CDR2 (germline): SEHNR, FQNEAQ (reference sequence). The V end lost 5 bases, the J end lost 5 bases, and 22 bases lay between the germline ends. The CDR3 loop is CASSPDFGGAQHQPQHF. In nucleotides, the CDR3 is TGTGCCAGCAGCCCCGATTTCGGGGGGGCCCAGCATCAGCCCCAGCATTTT.